Listed below are T cell receptor beta chains from one sample, sequenced in a study of long-term antiretroviral therapy in people with HIV. Assay: immunoSEQ multiplex PCR; the TCRdb copy retains only in-frame clones and omits some. This sample has some 35,000 clones, with approximately 85% found just once. The sample here was unsorted PBMCs, taken 2.2 years after starting antiretroviral therapy. These receptors were collected from a man aged 18 to 30 with HIV. The CDR3 runs from the conserved cysteine through the conserved F or W. The D gene is left open where the match is weak. Size is omitted from some rows. Given values are once, few, many or a class for expanded clones.

cdr3_nt	cdr3_aa	v_call	clone_size	d_call	j_call	cdr3_length
TGTGCCAGTAGTATGTGGGACGGATCCTACACAGATACGCAGTATTTT	CASSMWDGSYTDTQYF	TRBV19	-	-	TRBJ2-3	16
TGTGCCAGCAGCACAAGGACTAACTACAATGAGCAGTTCTTC	CASSTRTNYNEQFF	TRBV7-2	-	-	TRBJ2-1	14
TGTGCCAGCAGTTACATAATCTCTGGGGCCAACGTCCTGACTTTC	CASSYIISGANVLTF	TRBV6-5	-	-	TRBJ2-6	15
TGTGCCAGTAGTATAGATAGACAGGGGGCTGAAGCTTTCTTT	CASSIDRQGAEAFF	TRBV19	-	TRBD1	TRBJ1-1	14
TGTGCCAGCAGTTTAGGGACAGGGATAAATGAGCAGTTCTTC	CASSLGTGINEQFF	TRBV27	-	TRBD1	TRBJ2-1	14
TGTGCCAGCAGCTTAACGGGCCGGGACAATGAGCAGTTCTTC	CASSLTGRDNEQFF	TRBV7-3	-	-	TRBJ2-1	14
TGTGCCAGCAGCTTAGTTCAGGGGTCCTACGAGCAGTACTTC	CASSLVQGSYEQYF	TRBV11-2	-	-	TRBJ2-7	14
TGTGCCAGCCTAGACTCTACAGGGCCTGAAGCTTTCTTT	CASLDSTGPEAFF	TRBV27	-	-	TRBJ1-1	13
TGTGCCAGCAGTTTGTATGGAATGGGACAGGGTCTAAACATTCAGTACTTC	CASSLYGMGQGLNIQYF	TRBV28	-	TRBD1	TRBJ2-4	17
TGTGCCAGCAGTTGGCCCCGAGGAGGGTCCCACGAGCAGTACTTC	CASSWPRGGSHEQYF	TRBV28	-	-	TRBJ2-7	15
TGTGCCTGGAGCAGGGGCACCTACGAGCAGTACTTC	CAWSRGTYEQYF	TRBV30	-	-	TRBJ2-7	12
TGTGCCACCAGCAGAGATAGAGGGACAGGGGGGCTAGCGGGCCTAGCCAAAAACATTCAGTACTTC	CATSRDRGTGGLAGLAKNIQYF	TRBV15	-	TRBD1	TRBJ2-4	22
TGTGCCAGTAGTATCCCCGGGACAGTATACAATGAGCAGTTCTTC	CASSIPGTVYNEQFF	TRBV19	-	TRBD1	TRBJ2-1	15
TGTGCCTGGACCCCCGGGCTAGCGGGATGGAGCACCGGGGAGCTGTTTTTT	CAWTPGLAGWSTGELFF	TRBV30	-	TRBD2	TRBJ2-2	17
TGCGCCAGCAGCTTGGTCGCTAGCGGCGCGGAGACCCAGTACTTC	CASSLVASGAETQYF	TRBV5-1	-	TRBD2	TRBJ2-5	15
TGCGCCAGCAACACAGGGGTGGGCACCGGGGAGCTGTTTTTT	CASNTGVGTGELFF	TRBV5-1	-	TRBD1	TRBJ2-2	14
TGTGCCAGCAGCAGTACTGCAGCCGGGAATAATGAAAAACTGTTTTTT	CASSSTAAGNNEKLFF	TRBV5-5	-	-	TRBJ1-4	16
-	CASSFGPGGGRLYGKNIQYF	TRBV27	once	-	TRBJ2-4	20
TGTGCCAGTAGTATAGGCCTAGCGGGAACCCTCGTTCGGGGCGAGCAGTACTTC	CASSIGLAGTLVRGEQYF	TRBV19	-	TRBD2	TRBJ2-7	18
TGTGCCATCAGTGCCGCGGACAGGGGTAACACTGAAGCTTTCTTT	CAISAADRGNTEAFF	TRBV10-3	-	TRBD1	TRBJ1-1	15
TGCAGTGCCTTAAACCCCTACGAGCAGTACTTC	CSALNPYEQYF	TRBV20-1	-	-	TRBJ2-7	11
TGCGCCAGCAGCCAAGGATGGTCTGGGGCCAACGTCCTGACTTTC	CASSQGWSGANVLTF	TRBV4-1	once	-	TRBJ2-6	15
TGCGCCAGCAGCCAGGAACCTACAGGGGTAACTGGAAACACCATATATTTT	CASSQEPTGVTGNTIYF	TRBV4-3	-	TRBD1	TRBJ1-3	17
TGTGCCAGCAGCCCCATAGCGGGGGGCTCATCTGGGGCCAACGTCCTGACTTTC	CASSPIAGGSSGANVLTF	TRBV4-2	-	TRBD2	TRBJ2-6	18
TGCGCCAGCAGCGCCAGGGAGGGGGGGACTGAAGCTTTCTTT	CASSAREGGTEAFF	TRBV5-1	-	-	TRBJ1-1	14
TGTGCCAGCAGCTTAAGGTCAAGAACAAACGAGCAGTACTTC	CASSLRSRTNEQYF	TRBV13	-	-	TRBJ2-7	14
TGCGCCAGCAGCCAAGATAAGGGCAGGGTTTACGAGCAGTACTTC	CASSQDKGRVYEQYF	TRBV4-3	-	-	TRBJ2-7	15
TGTGCCAGCAGTCCGTCACAGGGGGCCTACGAGCAGTACTTC	CASSPSQGAYEQYF	TRBV28	-	TRBD1	TRBJ2-7	14
TGTGCCAGCAGCGGGGGAAGCTCCTACAATGAGCAGTTCTTC	CASSGGSSYNEQFF	TRBV7-9	-	-	TRBJ2-1	14
TGTGCCAGCAGCTTGTGGGGACGATCCTCCTACGAGCAGTACTTC	CASSLWGRSSYEQYF	TRBV5-6	-	-	TRBJ2-7	15
TGTGCCAGCAGTTTGAAGACTAGCGGGACAGGCGCCTACGAGCAGTACTTC	CASSLKTSGTGAYEQYF	TRBV28	once	TRBD2	TRBJ2-7	17
TGTGCCAGCAGCCAACTAATCAGAAGACAGGGATCGGTCGGGGAGCTGTTTTTT	CASSQLIRRQGSVGELFF	TRBV4-2	-	TRBD1	TRBJ2-2	18
TGCGCCAGCAGCTCTGACTACGAGCAGTACTTC	CASSSDYEQYF	TRBV5-1	-	-	TRBJ2-7	11
TGTGCCAGCAGCTTAGTCAGGCCCGAGCAGTACTTC	CASSLVRPEQYF	TRBV11-2	-	-	TRBJ2-7	12
TGCGCCAGCAGCCAAGCCCCGGACAACACGAACACTGAAGCTTTCTTT	CASSQAPDNTNTEAFF	TRBV4-1	-	-	TRBJ1-1	16
TGTGCCTGGAGGGGGGCATCGAACACCGGGGAGCTGTTTTTT	CAWRGASNTGELFF	TRBV30	-	-	TRBJ2-2	14
TGTGCCAGCCGGACTTCCGGCTACAATGAGCAGTTCTTC	CASRTSGYNEQFF	TRBV2	-	-	TRBJ2-1	13
TGTGCCAGCAGCCCAGGGGGACAGGGTGGCTACACCTTC	CASSPGGQGGYTF	TRBV7-9	-	TRBD1	TRBJ1-2	13
TGTGCCAGCAGCTTAACCGTGGATCAGGGGCCAATACAAGAGACCCAGTACTTC	CASSLTVDQGPIQETQYF	TRBV7-3	-	-	TRBJ2-5	18
TGTGCCAGCAGTTACTCCGCGAGGACTGCTTACAATGAGCAGTTCTTC	CASSYSARTAYNEQFF	TRBV6-5	-	-	TRBJ2-1	16
TGTGCCTGGACCAGGGGAAGCTCCTACAATGAGCAGTTCTTC	CAWTRGSSYNEQFF	TRBV30	-	-	TRBJ2-1	14
TGTGCCAGCTCACCGGGGACAGCCTTTGAAGCTTTCTTT	CASSPGTAFEAFF	TRBV18	-	TRBD1	TRBJ1-1	13
TGTGCCAGCAGTTTCCCTCAGAGCTCCTACGAGCAGTACTTC	CASSFPQSSYEQYF	TRBV28	-	-	TRBJ2-7	14
TGTGCCAGCAGCGTTATAGCGGGAGAAAGCAATGAGCAGTTCTTC	CASSVIAGESNEQFF	TRBV9	-	TRBD2	TRBJ2-1	15
TGTGCCAGCAGCTCTGGGTGGGGGGTAGAAGCTTTCTTT	CASSSGWGVEAFF	TRBV7-2	-	-	TRBJ1-1	13